The 5 T cell receptor beta chains given below trace back to one sample, sequenced in a study of identical twins. One entry per CDR3 protein results from TCRdb running MiXCR on the 5' RACE reads. The sample consists of 420,000 or so distinct CDR3 sequences, approximately 18% of them appearing once. The source material was naive T cells sorted from blood. These receptors were collected from a man between 50 and 59 years old in good health.

There are many counts of this clonotype. The chain is built from TRBV4-3 and TRBJ1-5; 10 nucleotides agree with TRBD1. This CDR3 has 19 amino acids. Germline CDR1 and CDR2: LGHNA and YSLEER. The V gene end was trimmed by 0 bases and the J gene end by 1 base; junction bases not matched to a gene: 9. The CDR3 sequence is CASSQDWGQGFGSNQPQHF. Here the CDR3 DNA reads TGCGCCAGCAGCCAAGATTGGGGACAGGGGTTTGGGAGCAATCAGCCCCAGCATTTT.

The rearrangement links TRBV5-5 to TRBJ2-2; TRBD1 matches at 11 bases. J lost 5 bases, V lost 7 bases, and 4 bases had no gene match. This CDR3 is 14 amino acids long. Germline CDR1 and CDR2: SGHKS and YYEKEE (reference sequence). CDR3 DNA: TGTGCCAGCGGACAGGGGGCATTAACCGGGGAGCTGTTTTTT. Translated: CASGQGALTGELFF.

This chain uses TRBV4-2 with TRBJ2-7; D call uncertain. Trimming cost V 0 bases and J 2 bases, with 11 bases left between them. Germline CDR1 LGHNA, CDR2 YNFKEQ. The CDR3 totals 15 residues. CDR3 protein: CASSQDERSAYEQYF. The CDR3 bases are TGTGCCAGCAGCCAAGACGAGCGTTCAGCCTACGAGCAGTACTTC.

There are a few counts of this clonotype. The rearrangement joins TRBV9 to TRBJ2-5; TRBD2 matches at 9 bases. CDR3 length equals 15 residues. The trim removed 3 bases at V and 7 bases at J, leaving 10 bases unmatched. Germline V lookup: CDR1 SGDLS, CDR2 YYNGEE. The CDR3 region is CASSADGTSPGTQYF. The CDR3 DNA sequence: TGTGCCAGCAGCGCCGACGGGACTAGCCCGGGGACCCAGTACTTC.

Many counts were recorded for this clonotype. The chain carries TRBV7-2 and TRBJ2-5; no clear D gene. Germline values: CDR1 SGHTA, CDR2 FQGNSA. CDR3 length: 13 amino acids. V shed 2 bases and J shed 2 bases, with 6 bases lying between them. Here the CDR3 DNA reads TGTGCCAGCAGCTTAAGGTGGCAAGAGACCCAGTACTTC. Its translation: CASSLRWQETQYF.